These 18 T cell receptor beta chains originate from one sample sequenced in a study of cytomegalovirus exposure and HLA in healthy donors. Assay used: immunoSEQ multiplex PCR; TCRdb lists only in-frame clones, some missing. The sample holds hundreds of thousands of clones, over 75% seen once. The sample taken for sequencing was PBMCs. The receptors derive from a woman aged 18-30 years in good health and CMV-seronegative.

CDR3 bases: TGCGCCAGCAGCTTGACGGGAGAAAGCACCGGGGAGCTGTTTTTT. Amino acids: CASSLTGESTGELFF. The chain combines TRBV5-1 with TRBJ2-2; TRBD2 is a possible D gene (6 bases). CDR1 is SGHRS and CDR2 is YFSETQ in the germline V gene. Trimming pared 1 base from V and 4 bases from J, leaving 11 bases between. The CDR3 sequence is 15 residues long.

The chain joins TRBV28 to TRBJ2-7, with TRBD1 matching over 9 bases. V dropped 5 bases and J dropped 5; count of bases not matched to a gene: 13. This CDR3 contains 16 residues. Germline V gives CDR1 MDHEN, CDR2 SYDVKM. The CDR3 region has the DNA TGTGCCAGCAGTCTCCCCGTTTGGGACAGGGCTCACGAGCAGTACTTC. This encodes CASSLPVWDRAHEQYF.

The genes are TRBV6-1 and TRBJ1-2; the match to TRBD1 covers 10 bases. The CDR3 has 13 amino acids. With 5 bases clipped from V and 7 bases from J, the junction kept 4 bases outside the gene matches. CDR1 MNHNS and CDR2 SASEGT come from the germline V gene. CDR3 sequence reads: CASSPDRGPGYTF. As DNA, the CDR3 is TGTGCCAGCAGTCCCGACAGGGGGCCTGGCTACACCTTC.

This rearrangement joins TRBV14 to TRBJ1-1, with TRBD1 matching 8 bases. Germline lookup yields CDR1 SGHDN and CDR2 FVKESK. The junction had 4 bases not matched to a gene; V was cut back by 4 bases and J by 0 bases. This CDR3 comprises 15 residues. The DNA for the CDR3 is TGTGCCAGCAGCCTCCGGACAGGGTTGAACACTGAAGCTTTCTTT. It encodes CASSLRTGLNTEAFF.

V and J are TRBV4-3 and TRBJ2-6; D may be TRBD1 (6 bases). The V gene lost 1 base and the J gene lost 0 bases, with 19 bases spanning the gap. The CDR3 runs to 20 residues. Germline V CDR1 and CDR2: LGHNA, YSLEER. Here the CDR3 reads CASSQGQGISLISGANVLTF. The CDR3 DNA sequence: TGCGCCAGCAGCCAAGGTCAGGGGATTAGCTTAATCTCTGGGGCCAACGTCCTGACTTTC.

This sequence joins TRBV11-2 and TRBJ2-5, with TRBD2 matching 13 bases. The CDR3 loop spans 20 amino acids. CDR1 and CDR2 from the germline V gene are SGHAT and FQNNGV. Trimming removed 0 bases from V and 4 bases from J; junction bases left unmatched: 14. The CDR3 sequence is CASSLDLRTSGSKTRETQYF. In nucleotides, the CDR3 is TGTGCCAGCAGCTTAGATCTAAGGACTAGCGGGAGTAAAACCAGAGAGACCCAGTACTTC.

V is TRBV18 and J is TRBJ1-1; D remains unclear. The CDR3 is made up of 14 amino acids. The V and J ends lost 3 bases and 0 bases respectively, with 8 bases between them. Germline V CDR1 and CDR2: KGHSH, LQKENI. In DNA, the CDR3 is TGTGCCAGCTCACCTGCGGGCATGAACACTGAAGCTTTCTTT. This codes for CASSPAGMNTEAFF.

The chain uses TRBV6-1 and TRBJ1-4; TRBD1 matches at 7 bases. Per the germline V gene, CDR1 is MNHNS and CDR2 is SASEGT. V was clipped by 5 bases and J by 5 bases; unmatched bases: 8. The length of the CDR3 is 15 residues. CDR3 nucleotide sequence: TGTGCCAGCAGTTCCCTTCCGGACAGGAATGAAAAACTGTTTTTT. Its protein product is CASSSLPDRNEKLFF.

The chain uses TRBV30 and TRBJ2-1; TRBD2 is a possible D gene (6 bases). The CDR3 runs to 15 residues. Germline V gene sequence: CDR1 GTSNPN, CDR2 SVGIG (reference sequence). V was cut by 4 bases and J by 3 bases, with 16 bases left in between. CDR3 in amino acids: CAWKIGGLLYNEQFF. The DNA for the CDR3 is TGTGCCTGGAAGATTGGGGGACTCCTCTACAATGAGCAGTTCTTC. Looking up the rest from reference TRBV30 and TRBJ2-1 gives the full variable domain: SQTIHQWPATLVQPVGSPLSLECTVEGTSNPNLYWYRQAAGRGLQLLFYSVGIGQISSEVPQNLSASRPQDRQFILSSKKLLLSDSGFYLCAWKIGGLLYNEQFFGPGTRLTVL.

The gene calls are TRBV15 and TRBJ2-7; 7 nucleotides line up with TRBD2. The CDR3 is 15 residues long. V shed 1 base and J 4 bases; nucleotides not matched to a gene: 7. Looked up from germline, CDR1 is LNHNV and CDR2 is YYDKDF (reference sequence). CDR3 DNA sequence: TGTGCCACCAGCAGAGTACCCGGGACTACTTACGAGCAGTACTTC. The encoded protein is CATSRVPGTTYEQYF.

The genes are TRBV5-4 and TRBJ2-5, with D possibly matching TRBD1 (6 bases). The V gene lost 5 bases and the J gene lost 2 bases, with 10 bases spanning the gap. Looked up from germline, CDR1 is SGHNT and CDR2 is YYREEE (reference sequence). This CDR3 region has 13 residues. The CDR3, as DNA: TGTGCCAGCAGTCCGCAGGGGCAAGAGACCCAGTACTTC. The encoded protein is CASSPQGQETQYF.

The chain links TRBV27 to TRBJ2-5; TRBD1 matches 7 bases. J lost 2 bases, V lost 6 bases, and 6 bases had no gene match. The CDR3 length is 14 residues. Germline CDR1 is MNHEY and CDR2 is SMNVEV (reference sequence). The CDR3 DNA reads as TGTGCCAGCAGCCAGACAGGGATACAAGAGACCCAGTACTTC. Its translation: CASSQTGIQETQYF.

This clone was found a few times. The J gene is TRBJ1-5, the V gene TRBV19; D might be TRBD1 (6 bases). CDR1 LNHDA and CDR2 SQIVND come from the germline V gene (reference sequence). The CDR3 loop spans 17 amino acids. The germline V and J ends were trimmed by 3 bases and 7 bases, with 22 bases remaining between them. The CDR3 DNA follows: TGTGCCAGTAGTATCCGAGGCCGAGAGGGACATCCCCAGCCCCAGCATTTT. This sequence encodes CASSIRGREGHPQPQHF. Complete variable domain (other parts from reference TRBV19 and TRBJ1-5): DGGITQSPKYLFRKEGQNVTLSCEQNLNHDAMYWYRQDPGQGLRLIYYSQIVNDFQKGDIAEGYSVSREKKESFPLTVTSAQKNPTAFYLCASSIRGREGHPQPQHFGDGTRLSIL.

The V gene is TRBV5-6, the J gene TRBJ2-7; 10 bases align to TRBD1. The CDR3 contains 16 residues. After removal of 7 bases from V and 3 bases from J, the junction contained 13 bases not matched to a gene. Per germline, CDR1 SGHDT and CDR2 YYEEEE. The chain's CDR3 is CASLPYGTGVNYEQYF. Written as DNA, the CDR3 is TGTGCCAGCCTACCGTACGGGACAGGGGTTAACTACGAGCAGTACTTC.

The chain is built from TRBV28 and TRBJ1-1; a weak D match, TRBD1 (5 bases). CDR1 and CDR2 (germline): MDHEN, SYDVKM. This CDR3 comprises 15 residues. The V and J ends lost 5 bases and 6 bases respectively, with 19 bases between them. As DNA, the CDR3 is TGTGCCAGCAGTACCCCGGGTCTGGGGCCGGCTGAAGCTTTCTTT. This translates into CASSTPGLGPAEAFF.

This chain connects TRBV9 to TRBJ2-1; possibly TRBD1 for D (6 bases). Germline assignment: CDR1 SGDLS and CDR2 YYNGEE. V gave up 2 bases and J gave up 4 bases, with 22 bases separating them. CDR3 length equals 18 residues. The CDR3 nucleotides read TGTGCCAGCAGCGTGGTTCCCAACTGGCAGGGGATATACAATGAGCAGTTCTTC. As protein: CASSVVPNWQGIYNEQFF.

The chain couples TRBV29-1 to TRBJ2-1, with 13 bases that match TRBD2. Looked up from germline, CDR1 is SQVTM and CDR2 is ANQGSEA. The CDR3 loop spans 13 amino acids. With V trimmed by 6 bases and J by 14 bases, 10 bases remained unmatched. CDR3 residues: CSVELAGGPKKFF. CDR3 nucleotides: TGCAGCGTGGAACTAGCGGGAGGGCCCAAGAAGTTCTTC.

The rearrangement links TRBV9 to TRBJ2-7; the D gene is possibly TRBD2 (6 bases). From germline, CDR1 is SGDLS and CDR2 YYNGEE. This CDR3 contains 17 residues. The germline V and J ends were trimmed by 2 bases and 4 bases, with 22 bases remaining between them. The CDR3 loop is CASSVTRATSNVYEQYF. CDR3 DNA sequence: TGTGCCAGCAGCGTGACCCGGGCCACTAGCAACGTTTACGAGCAGTACTTC.